This T cell receptor beta chain was profiled in a study of blood T cell repertoires in COVID-19. Study in general: The study drew acute and convalescent COVID-19 samples from the United States, Italy and Spain.

The length of the CDR3 is 13 residues. Germline V CDR1 and CDR2: WNHNN, SYGVQD (reference sequence). V was cut by 4 bases and J by 10 bases, with 11 bases left in between. The table came from immunoSEQ multiplex PCR; TCRdb's copy has only in-frame clones and leaves some out. The data hold approximately 300,000 clones, with roughly 90% observed a single time. The chain employs TRBV10-1 and TRBJ1-6; no definite D call. The clonotype was recovered from a young woman with COVID-19, enrolled during active disease. The sequenced sample consisted of peripheral blood. The CDR3 DNA reads TGCGCCAGCAGTGCCTCGGCGGGATCACCCCTCCACTTT. Its protein is CASSASAGSPLHF.